These 3 T cell receptor beta chains came from one sample sequenced in a study of cytomegalovirus exposure and HLA in healthy donors. Repertoires were generated with immunoSEQ multiplex PCR, while TCRdb's copy carries only in-frame clones and drops some. The repertoire consists of about 38,000 clones, with 80% to 95% occurring once and the leading ten covering about 3%. What was sequenced was PBMCs. The source is a young man in good health and CMV-seronegative.

The rearrangement uses TRBV19 and TRBJ2-6; weak D call: TRBD1 (6 bases). In germline, CDR1 is LNHDA, CDR2 SQIVND (reference sequence). This CDR3 is 17 amino acids long. The ends were cut back, 3 bases at V and 0 bases at J, with 12 bases in the middle. The CDR3 is CASSIGQGLSGANVLTF. The DNA of the CDR3 is TGTGCCAGTAGTATCGGGCAGGGGCTCTCTGGGGCCAACGTCCTGACTTTC.

The table lists this clone with a count of one. The V and J genes are TRBV5-1 and TRBJ2-7, with 7 bases aligning to TRBD2. The J segment lost 3 bases and the V segment lost 2 bases, leaving 5 bases of the junction unmatched. CDR1 is SGHRS, CDR2 YFSETQ, per germline. This CDR3 contains 14 residues. For the CDR3, the DNA is TGCGCCAGCAGCTTAGGGGCGGGAGTCTACGAGCAGTACTTC. Translation: CASSLGAGVYEQYF.

The chain carries TRBV11-2 and TRBJ2-2; possible D gene TRBD1, 5 bases. Trimming shortened V by 5 bases and J by 1 base, and 8 bases separated the two germline ends. The CDR3 has 14 residues. Germline V gene data show CDR1 as SGHAT and CDR2 as FQNNGV. As DNA, the CDR3 is TGTGCCAGCAGCCTGCAGGGGAACACCGGGGAGCTGTTTTTT. It is translated as CASSLQGNTGELFF.